Included here is one TCR beta chain sequence, with context. The antigen is undetermined. Other nucleotide sequences in the sample specify the same CDR3. V shed 3 bases and J shed 2 bases, with 7 bases lying between them. CDR3 length equals 13 residues. Germline CDR1 reads LNHDA; CDR2 reads SQIVND (reference sequence). The source of the sample is a study of cytomegalovirus exposure and HLA in healthy donors. Both 60 Vbeta primers and 13 Jbeta primers went into the PCR. Assay used: immunoSEQ multiplex PCR; TCRdb lists only in-frame clones, some missing. The sample lists some 170,000 clones; about 71% were seen once. Findings of the study overall: Excluded were some V segments that proved indistinguishable, including TRBV6-2 and TRBV6-3.

The chain has TRBV19 and TRBJ1-2; the D gene is possibly TRBD1 (5 bases). This receptor was taken from a woman between 25 and 40 years old in good health and CMV-seronegative. Sequenced input: PBMCs. The CDR3 here is CASSISGNYGYTF. The DNA of the CDR3 is TGTGCCAGTAGTATCTCAGGGAACTATGGCTACACCTTC. The full variable domain, rest sourced from reference TRBV19 and TRBJ1-2, is DGGITQSPKYLFRKEGQNVTLSCEQNLNHDAMYWYRQDPGQGLRLIYYSQIVNDFQKGDIAEGYSVSREKKESFPLTVTSAQKNPTAFYLCASSISGNYGYTFGSGTRLTVV.